Presented here are 25 T cell receptor beta chains from one specimen sequenced in a study of tissue T cells after allogeneic stem cell transplantation. The assay was immunoSEQ multiplex PCR, and TCRdb's table has in-frame clones only and misses some. The sample includes some 10,000 clones, 65% of them seen just once. Sequenced here: tissue from the stomach, sampled at autopsy. The receptors here all came from a male donor aged 60 or older with lung cancer.

This clone came up a few times. The V and J genes are TRBV7-9 and TRBJ2-5, with TRBD2 matching 14 bases. V lost 4 bases and J lost 1; bases outside the gene matches: 2. The CDR3 runs to 16 residues. In germline, CDR1 is SEHNR, CDR2 FQNEAQ (reference sequence). Written as DNA, the CDR3 is TGTGCCAGCAGCTCGACTAGCGGGGGGGTCCAAGAGACCCAGTACTTC. Its protein is CASSSTSGGVQETQYF.

The genes are TRBV10-2 and TRBJ2-1, with D possibly TRBD2 on 5 matching bases. Germline CDR1 is WSHSY and CDR2 is SAAADI. CDR3 length: 14 amino acids. The V and J ends lost 7 bases and 4 bases respectively, with 14 bases between them. CDR3 bases: TGCGCCAGCATTAGAGGACTGGAATACAATGAGCAGTTCTTC. Protein: CASIRGLEYNEQFF.

In this sample, this clone turned up a few times. The chain is built from TRBV27 and TRBJ2-1; no firm D call. The CDR3 contains 13 residues. Trimming took 2 bases from V and 3 from J, leaving 5 bases between them. Germline values: CDR1 MNHEY, CDR2 SMNVEV (reference sequence). DNA of the CDR3: TGTGCCAGCAGTTTAGATCACTACAATGAGCAGTTCTTC. Protein product: CASSLDHYNEQFF.

This chain connects TRBV12-5 to TRBJ2-2; D possibly corresponds to TRBD1 (5 bases). V lost 3 bases and J 5 bases, leaving 7 bases between the germline ends. CDR1 is LGHNT and CDR2 is FRNRAP in the germline V gene. CDR3 length: 13 residues. CDR3 protein: CASGLSGTGELFF. CDR3 bases: TGTGCTAGTGGTTTATCAGGGACCGGGGAGCTGTTTTTT.

There are a few counts of this clone. This chain joins TRBV7-2 and TRBJ2-1, with 8 positions matching TRBD2. The CDR3 runs to 15 residues. Germline lookup yields CDR1 SGHTA and CDR2 FQGNSA. The ends lost 5 bases at V and 4 bases at J; junction bases unmatched: 7. The CDR3 DNA follows: TGTGCCAGCAGCCAGGGACTAGATCTATACAATGAGCAGTTCTTC. Translated: CASSQGLDLYNEQFF.

The chain joins TRBV5-1 to TRBJ2-6, with 9 bases fitting TRBD1. The CDR3 is 17 residues long. The germline V gene encodes CDR1 SGHRS and CDR2 YFSETQ. The ends lost 4 bases at V and 0 bases at J; junction bases unmatched: 5. The CDR3, as DNA: TGCGCCAGCAGCCTGACAGGGGGGTCCTCTGGGGCCAACGTCCTGACTTTC. Translated: CASSLTGGSSGANVLTF.

The chain combines TRBV4-3 with TRBJ1-1; D is undetermined. Germline V gives CDR1 LGHNA, CDR2 YSLEER. V dropped 0 bases and J dropped 4 bases, with 24 bases sitting between them. The CDR3 has 19 residues. CDR3 bases: TGCGCCAGCAGCCAAGAAAGGCTAGAATTAATCCGTCTTGGCACTGAAGCTTTCTTT. This gives the protein CASSQERLELIRLGTEAFF.

In this sample, this clone turned up a few times. The same CDR3 also results from other DNA sequences found in this sample. This chain links TRBV4-2 with TRBJ1-5, with no clear D. This CDR3 is built from 15 residues. Germline-derived CDR1 and CDR2 are LGHNA and YNFKEQ. V was trimmed by 3 bases and J by 1 base, leaving 10 bases between them. CDR3 in DNA: TGTGCCAGCAGCCAGGACCTTTCGAGCAATCAGCCCCAGCATTTT. It yields the protein CASSQDLSSNQPQHF.

This clone was detected only a few times. The CDR3 sequence is CASSYSFRGLNSPLHF. CDR3 DNA sequence: TGTGCCAGCAGTTACTCCTTCAGGGGATTGAATTCACCCCTCCACTTT. This rearrangement joins TRBV6-5 to TRBJ1-6, with D perhaps matching TRBD1 (6 bases). The CDR3 sequence is 16 residues long. In germline, CDR1 is MNHEY, CDR2 SVGAGI. V dropped 0 bases and J dropped 7 bases, with 13 bases sitting between them.

This clone was found a few times. The rearrangement joins TRBV4-3 to TRBJ1-5; D is perhaps TRBD1 (5 bases). Germline V gene lookup returns CDR1 LGHNA and CDR2 YSLEER. This CDR3 region has 13 residues. Trimming pared 4 bases from V and 5 bases from J, leaving 9 bases between. The CDR3 loop reads CASSPDSYQPQHF. CDR3 coding DNA: TGCGCCAGCAGCCCCGACAGCTATCAGCCCCAGCATTTT.

The rearrangement joins TRBV27 to TRBJ2-7; TRBD2 aligns across 13 bases. Germline-derived CDR1 and CDR2 are MNHEY and SMNVEV (reference sequence). Trimming removed 6 bases from V and 7 bases from J; junction bases left unmatched: 6. This CDR3 is built from 14 residues. The CDR3 loop is CASRTGLAGLEQYF. In DNA form, the CDR3 reads TGTGCCAGCAGGACGGGACTAGCGGGACTGGAGCAGTACTTC.

This clone was detected only a few times. The chain is built from TRBV6-5 and TRBJ2-7; 7 bases fit TRBD1. Germline V gene data show CDR1 as MNHEY and CDR2 as SVGAGI. The CDR3 length is 13 residues. J gave up 0 bases and V 7 bases, and 3 bases lay outside the gene matches. CDR3 in DNA: TGTGCCAGCATCAGGGACAGCTCCTACGAGCAGTACTTC. Amino acids: CASIRDSSYEQYF.

The chain uses TRBV7-8 and TRBJ2-1; 8 positions match TRBD2. Per the germline V gene, CDR1 is SGHVS and CDR2 is FQNEAQ. The CDR3 length is 15 residues. The V and J ends lost 5 bases and 2 bases, in that order; junction bases with no gene match: 5. The CDR3 region has the DNA TGTGCCAGCAGCAAAGAGCGGGGGACCTACAATGAGCAGTTCTTC. It specifies CASSKERGTYNEQFF.

This clone was seen just once. V gene TRBV6-5 combines with J gene TRBJ2-2, with 14 bases that match TRBD2. The CDR3 length is 15 residues. With V trimmed by 6 bases and J by 7 bases, 4 bases remained unmatched. Germline CDR1 is MNHEY and CDR2 is SVGAGI. The CDR3 loop is CASRRLAGGFGELFF. The CDR3 DNA follows: TGTGCCAGCAGAAGACTAGCGGGGGGGTTCGGGGAGCTGTTTTTT.

By sample fraction, this clone is medium-sized (0.01 to 0.1%). The rearrangement joins TRBV12-3 or TRBV12-4 to TRBJ1-2; D remains unclear. There are 13 residues in the CDR3. With 7 bases removed from V and 0 bases from J, the gap between germline ends came to 9 bases. In nucleotides, the CDR3 is TGTGCCAGCACGACCTCCTCTAACTATGGCTACACCTTC. Protein sequence: CASTTSSNYGYTF.

The chain is built from TRBV28 and TRBJ2-1; 12 bases agree with TRBD2. This CDR3 is 16 amino acids long. V lost 7 bases and J lost 7; bases outside the gene matches: 11. Germline V gene data show CDR1 as MDHEN and CDR2 as SYDVKM. CDR3 DNA sequence: TGTGCCAGCACCTCTAGCGGGAGGGCTGGGTGGAATGAGCAGTTCTTC. Protein: CASTSSGRAGWNEQFF.

The chain joins TRBV30 to TRBJ2-3; 7 positions agree with TRBD2. The CDR3 sequence is 12 residues long. Germline values: CDR1 GTSNPN, CDR2 SVGIG (reference sequence). The CDR3 DNA reads TGTGTCGGGGGGAGAAGCACAGATACGCAGTATTTT. Its protein is CVGGRSTDTQYF.

This clone was seen a few times. The chain joins TRBV6-2 or TRBV6-3 to TRBJ2-2, with no clear D. The CDR3 extends over 14 amino acids. V lost 6 bases and J 4 bases, leaving 12 bases between the germline ends. The germline V gene has CDR1 MNHEY and CDR2 SVGEGT. The CDR3 coding sequence is TGTGCCAGCAGCTCCCTCGTGGGCACCGGGGAGCTGTTTTTT. This encodes CASSSLVGTGELFF.

This clone was picked up a small number of times. CDR3 DNA: TGTGCCAGCAGCCGGCGGGCAAATACTGAAGCTTTCTTT. This sequence encodes CASSRRANTEAFF. J is TRBJ1-1 and V is TRBV11-2; D remains ambiguous. CDR3 length equals 13 residues. V lost 5 bases and J lost 5, with 12 bases in between. Germline lookup yields CDR1 SGHAT and CDR2 FQNNGV.

This chain uses TRBV28 with TRBJ1-2, with 11 bases matching TRBD1. There are 14 residues in the CDR3. The ends lost 3 bases at V and 7 bases at J; junction bases unmatched: 4. CDR1 is MDHEN, CDR2 SYDVKM, per germline. Here the CDR3 DNA reads TGTGCCAGCAGTTTGGGGACAGGGGGTCTTGGCTACACCTTC. Translation: CASSLGTGGLGYTF.

The chain links TRBV7-9 to TRBJ2-7; D may be TRBD1 (6 bases). CDR1 is SEHNR, CDR2 FQNEAQ, per germline (reference sequence). This CDR3 has 13 amino acids. Trimming shortened V by 5 bases and J by 4 bases, and 12 bases separated the two germline ends. The CDR3 DNA is TGTGCCAGCAGCCCCCCCCAGGGGTACGAGCAGTACTTC. The encoded protein is CASSPPQGYEQYF.

The genes are TRBV9 and TRBJ1-4; no reliable D call. CDR1 and CDR2 (germline): SGDLS, YYNGEE. Trimming took 0 bases from V and 7 from J, leaving 13 bases between them. The CDR3 totals 15 residues. The CDR3 DNA reads TGTGCCAGCAGCGTAGGATCCGGGTCCGTTGAAAAACTGTTTTTT. It translates to CASSVGSGSVEKLFF.

The rearrangement links TRBV7-9 to TRBJ2-7; D not resolved. The CDR3 runs 13 residues. V was trimmed by 2 bases and J by 0 bases, leaving 5 bases between them. The germline gives CDR1 SEHNR, CDR2 FQNEAQ (reference sequence). CDR3 sequence reads: CASSLSHSYEQYF. CDR3 DNA: TGTGCCAGCAGCTTAAGTCACTCCTACGAGCAGTACTTC.

The chain recombines TRBV2 with TRBJ1-2; 9 nucleotides line up with TRBD1. This CDR3 has 13 amino acids. The germline V gene has CDR1 SNHLY and CDR2 FYNNEI. The trim removed 7 bases at V and 4 bases at J, leaving 4 bases unmatched. CDR3 loop: CASIQGASYGYTF. In nucleotides, the CDR3 is TGTGCCAGCATACAGGGGGCTTCCTATGGCTACACCTTC.

This clone was observed a single time. The chain links TRBV4-1 to TRBJ1-5, with 7 bases identical to TRBD1. The germline gives CDR1 MGHRA, CDR2 YSYEKL. The V and J ends lost 0 bases and 5 bases, in that order; junction bases with no gene match: 4. The CDR3 contains 15 residues. For the CDR3, the DNA is TGCGCCAGCAGCCAAGATCAGGGGGGTGATCAGCCCCAGCATTTT. This gives the protein CASSQDQGGDQPQHF.